This is a list of T cell receptor beta chains from one sample in a study of blood T cell repertoires in COVID-19. Method: immunoSEQ multiplex PCR; TCRdb's copy keeps in-frame clones and lacks some. The data contain around 70,000 clones, 80% to 90% of them singletons. The sample was peripheral blood. The receptors originated from an elderly woman with active or convalescent COVID-19. Both conserved end residues are part of each CDR3. Fields, in order: J gene, V gene, CDR3 protein.

TRBJ2-7 | TRBV4-3 | CASSQQRYLYEQYF
TRBJ2-7 | TRBV5-1 | CASRFRGPPTYGQYF
TRBJ2-3 | TRBV27 | CASINYRTDTQYF
TRBJ2-1 | TRBV11-3 | CASSQYNEQFF
TRBJ1-1 | TRBV28 | CASSNSGTLNTEAFF
TRBJ2-5 | TRBV5-1 | CASSSTGGPEETQYF
TRBJ1-2 | TRBV7-9 | CASRSTGTDYGYTF
TRBJ2-3 | TRBV5-4 | CASSLDSGLTDTQYF
TRBJ2-2 | TRBV27 | CASSGQGNGELFF
TRBJ2-7 | TRBV4-1 | CASSLSVYEQYF
TRBJ2-3 | TRBV3-1/TRBV3-2 | CASSQDLWFSTLTDTQYF
TRBJ1-1 | TRBV7-2 | CASSLGTVSNTEAFF
TRBJ1-1 | TRBV27 | CASSSWAHTEAFF
TRBJ2-1 | TRBV29-1 | CSGGLINEQFF
TRBJ1-1 | TRBV2 | CASSRTGPEAFF
TRBJ1-3 | TRBV5-4 | CASSLGQGASGNTIYF
TRBJ1-2 | TRBV23-1 | CARVAARGDYGYTF
TRBJ2-7 | TRBV2 | CASSMRQGPLEQYF
TRBJ2-1 | TRBV5-6 | CASSLQSGGKNEQFF
TRBJ2-3 | TRBV4-3 | CASSRDYRGGSTDTQYF
TRBJ1-5 | TRBV28 | CASSPRRVVQPQHF
TRBJ2-7 | TRBV6-2/TRBV6-3 | CASSSGGTYEQYF
TRBJ1-1 | TRBV19 | CASSMQGAVDTEAFF
TRBJ1-2 | TRBV30 | CAWSVPRQWTENYGYTF
TRBJ1-2 | TRBV7-9 | CASSPETGRGTF
TRBJ2-4 | TRBV5-4 | CASSPAVGIAKNIQYF
TRBJ1-2 | TRBV5-4 | CASSPIPRDRGNYGYTF
TRBJ1-2 | TRBV24-1 | CATSPTGDRGNGYTF
TRBJ1-2 | TRBV5-1 | CASSLDRQDYGYTF
TRBJ2-1 | TRBV11-3 | CASSLVGYSYNEQFF
TRBJ1-1 | TRBV27 | CASSGETVRGAEAFF
TRBJ1-3 | TRBV14 | CASSQAAGNTIYF
TRBJ1-1 | TRBV12-3/TRBV12-4 | CASRQGGNTEAFF
TRBJ2-1 | TRBV6-5 | CASNRLAGGLNEQFF
TRBJ1-3 | TRBV25-1 | CASTQFSGNTIYF
TRBJ2-3 | TRBV4-1 | CASSLTEASTDTQYF
TRBJ2-7 | TRBV6-4 | CASSVPEGRSYEQYF
TRBJ2-5 | TRBV27 | CASSILDRKETQYF
TRBJ1-6 | TRBV7-9 | CASSLALVVNSPLHF